The entry below gives a single TCR beta chain sequence along with its context. Its antigen remains unknown. This CDR3 has 13 residues. Per the germline V gene, CDR1 is MNHNS and CDR2 is SASEGT. V lost 6 bases and J 7 bases, leaving 15 bases between the germline ends. The PCR made use of 60 Vbeta and 13 Jbeta primers. Data came from immunoSEQ multiplex PCR; TCRdb stores just in-frame clones and leaves some out. The sample lists 160,000 or so clones; approximately 78% were seen once. The sample originates from a study of cytomegalovirus exposure and HLA in healthy donors. Overall study results and limits: Reportedly, fewer N-insertions than the approximately 610-donor mean appeared in an Asian-associated ancestry cluster in a later analysis.

Sequencing was done on a sample of PBMCs. This chain links TRBV6-1 with TRBJ1-2, with unresolved D. The clonotype originates from a woman aged 40 to 50 in good health and CMV-seronegative. The CDR3 DNA follows: TGTGCCAGCAGGGAGGTGCCTATCTCTGGCTACACCTTC. Amino acids: CASREVPISGYTF.